These T cell receptor beta chains were read from a single sample in a study of cytomegalovirus exposure and HLA in healthy donors. The repertoire was sequenced with immunoSEQ multiplex PCR; TCRdb's copy has only in-frame clones and lacks some. Here the sample spans approximately 140,000 clones, nearly 80% being singletons. Sample: PBMCs. The receptors here all came from a man in his forties in good health and CMV-seropositive. CDR3s include the opening cysteine and the closing phenylalanine or tryptophan. D genes are given only for firm matches. Clone size is given for some rows only: seen once, a few or many times, or a class if the clone is expanded.

j_gene	d_gene	v_gene	abundance	CDR3nt	CDR3aa
TRBJ2-7	.	TRBV27	few	TGTGCCAGCAGTTTATCGATGCAGACCTACGAGCAGTACTTC	CASSLSMQTYEQYF
TRBJ2-1	.	TRBV7-9	.	TGTGCCAGCAGCTCCCCCATCCGGAGACTTCCCTACAATGAGCAGTTCTTC	CASSSPIRRLPYNEQFF
TRBJ1-4	TRBD1	TRBV7-9	few	TGTTCCAGCAGTACGACAGGGCGAACTAATGAAAAACTGTTTTTT	CSSSTTGRTNEKLFF
TRBJ2-1	TRBD2	TRBV6-5	.	TGTGCCAGCAGTTACTTAGCGGGAGTCCCCTACAATGAGCAGTTCTTC	CASSYLAGVPYNEQFF
TRBJ1-5	.	TRBV18	.	TGTGCCAGCTCATCTACCGGGAGCAATCAGCCCCAGCATTTT	CASSSTGSNQPQHF
TRBJ2-2	.	TRBV6-1	.	TGTGCCAGCACTGCTAGCGCGAACACCGGGGAGCTGTTTTTT	CASTASANTGELFF
TRBJ2-1	.	TRBV9	.	TGTGCCAGCAGCGTAGGTCCGGCGGGGATACAGAATGAGCAGTTCTTC	CASSVGPAGIQNEQFF
TRBJ2-5	.	TRBV19	.	TGTGCCAGTAGCAGGGACTCCGACGGGGAGACCCAGTACTTC	CASSRDSDGETQYF
TRBJ2-5	.	TRBV30	.	TGTGCCTGGAGTGTACCTATCGTCTCGGTAGCCGCGACCCAGTACTTC	CAWSVPIVSVAATQYF
TRBJ2-7	TRBD1	TRBV5-1	few	TGCGCCAGCAGTCACGGGACAGGGGGGGAAGAGCAGTACTTC	CASSHGTGGEEQYF
TRBJ2-7	.	TRBV9	.	TGTGCCAGCAGCGCGGTTGTAAATACGTACGAGCAGTACTTC	CASSAVVNTYEQYF
TRBJ2-7	.	TRBV19	.	TGTGCCAGTAGTACAGGACAGTCGGGTCCTAACGAGCAGTACTTC	CASSTGQSGPNEQYF
TRBJ1-5	.	TRBV6-1	.	TGTGCCAGCAGTTCAGGCAGCTTACAGCCCCAGCATTTT	CASSSGSLQPQHF
TRBJ2-3	.	TRBV27	.	TGTGCCAGCAGTGCTACAGGGAGAGAGACGCAGTATTTT	CASSATGRETQYF
TRBJ2-3	.	TRBV18	.	TGTGCCAGCTCACCACTAAGGGGGAGCACAGATACGCAGTATTTT	CASSPLRGSTDTQYF
TRBJ1-1	.	TRBV29-1	few	TGCAGCGTTGAACGAACAGGAGTTACTGAAGCTTTCTTT	CSVERTGVTEAFF
TRBJ2-3	.	TRBV11-2	.	TGTGCCAGCAGCTTAGATTTGGTTGAAGCCTTCTCCTATACGCAGTATTTT	CASSLDLVEAFSYTQYF
TRBJ1-1	.	TRBV28	.	TGTGCCAGCAGTTCCTACCCGGGGGATCTGAACACTGAAGCTTTCTTT	CASSSYPGDLNTEAFF
TRBJ2-7	.	TRBV27	.	TGTGCCAGCAGTCCCCGTCTGGGGGCTGGGGCTCAGTACTTC	CASSPRLGAGAQYF
TRBJ1-3	.	TRBV21-1	.	TGTGCCAGCACCACCTTCACTTTGCAGGGGGCTGGAAACACCATATATTTT	CASTTFTLQGAGNTIYF
TRBJ1-5	.	TRBV6-6	.	TGTGCCAGCGCACCTCTGGGCCAGCCCCAGCATTTT	CASAPLGQPQHF
TRBJ1-2	TRBD1	TRBV28	few	TGTGCCAGCAGTCGCCCCTCCGGGACAGTAAGATATGGCTACACCTTC	CASSRPSGTVRYGYTF
TRBJ2-3	.	TRBV30	.	TGTGCCTGGAGGAACGTGAAGGCGGCAGATACGCAGTATTTT	CAWRNVKAADTQYF
TRBJ2-7	.	TRBV28	.	TGTGCCAGCAAGGAGCGGACCTACGAGCAGTACTTC	CASKERTYEQYF
TRBJ2-2	TRBD1	TRBV7-9	.	TGTTCCAGCAGAGATTCCGGGACAGGGCGGGCCGGGGAGCTGTTTTTT	CSSRDSGTGRAGELFF
TRBJ1-3	.	TRBV6-5	.	TGTGCCAGCAGTTACGGGGCGACCCGCTCTGGAAACACCATATATTTT	CASSYGATRSGNTIYF
TRBJ1-1	TRBD1	TRBV6-1	few	TGTGCCAGCAGTTACCAGGGGGACGCTTTCTTT	CASSYQGDAFF
TRBJ1-2	.	TRBV28	.	TGTGCCAGCAGCCCGGGTGCGTGGAGCCGCGCACGAGGGGGCTACACCTTC	CASSPGAWSRARGGYTF
TRBJ2-7	.	TRBV5-6	.	TGTGCCAGCAGCTTAGGCCTAGCAGCCAATTGGGGGGACGAGCAGTACTTC	CASSLGLAANWGDEQYF